This T cell receptor (beta chain) originates from a study of CD8 T cells in Susac syndrome. The overall study: Among the sequenced Susac syndrome patients, roughly six had active disease while under ten were in remission.

The V and J ends lost 4 bases and 2 bases respectively, with 21 bases between them. The CDR3 runs to 16 residues. Germline lookup yields CDR1 GTSNPN and CDR2 SVGIG (reference sequence). Random hexamers primed reverse transcription of about 0.5 to 1 ug RNA. The method of amplification for TCR beta CDR3 was immunoSEQ multiplex PCR, covering 54 Vbeta and 13 Jbeta. TCRdb re-derived calls from the immunoSEQ multiplex PCR reads in MiXCR, one entry per CDR3 protein. The sample includes some 180,000 distinct CDR3 sequences, around 94% seen only once; the top ten take more than 0.08%. The source of this sequence is a human donor with Susac syndrome. V gene TRBV30 combines with J gene TRBJ2-7; possible D gene TRBD1, 5 bases. The specimen was CD4+ T cells from PBMCs. The CDR3 region has the DNA TGTGCCTGGACCCCAGGGTCAGTTGGGATTGCCTACGAGCAGTACTTC. It translates to CAWTPGSVGIAYEQYF. The full variable domain, completed using reference TRBV30 and TRBJ2-7, is SQTIHQWPATLVQPVGSPLSLECTVEGTSNPNLYWYRQAAGRGLQLLFYSVGIGQISSEVPQNLSASRPQDRQFILSSKKLLLSDSGFYLCAWTPGSVGIAYEQYFGPGTRLTVT.